The TCR beta chain under discussion was sequenced for a study of T cells after yellow fever vaccination. Study-wide results and limits: Peak timing came faster in the weaker secondary response, day 5 versus 15.

TCRdb redid the calling of the 5' RACE reads with MiXCR, one entry per CDR3 protein. The data contain just under 600,000 distinct CDR3 sequences, around an eighth of them singletons. V shed 5 bases and J 11 bases; nucleotides not matched to a gene: 8. This CDR3 is 13 amino acids long. Germline CDR1 SGHVS, CDR2 FQNEAQ. In the case of this clonotype: The antigen is undetermined.

The chain employs TRBV7-8 and TRBJ1-5; TRBD1 matches at 8 bases. The TCR originated in a man aged 25-45 years who received the YFV17D yellow fever vaccine. The specimen comprised PBMCs, sampled on the day of the yellow fever booster vaccination. DNA for the CDR3: TGTGCCAGCAGCAAGGACAGGGCGAGGGCCCAGCATTTT. The encoded protein is CASSKDRARAQHF. Full variable domain (remainder filled in from reference TRBV7-8 and TRBJ1-5): GAGVSQSPRYKVAKRGQDVALRCDPISGHVSLFWYQQALGQGPEFLTYFQNEAQLDKSGLPSDRFFAERPEGSVSTLKIQRTQQEDSAVYLCASSKDRARAQHFGDGTRLSIL.